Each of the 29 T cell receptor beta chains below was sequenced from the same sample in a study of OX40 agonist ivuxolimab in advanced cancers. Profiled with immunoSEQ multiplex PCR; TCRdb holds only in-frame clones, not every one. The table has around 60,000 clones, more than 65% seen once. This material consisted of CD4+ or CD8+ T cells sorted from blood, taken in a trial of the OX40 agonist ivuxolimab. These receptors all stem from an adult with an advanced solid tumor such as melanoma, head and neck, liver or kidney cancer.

The CDR3 coding sequence is TGTGCCAGCAGCTTGGGGACAGGGGCCTACGAGCAGTACTTC. It yields the protein CASSLGTGAYEQYF. The rearrangement joins TRBV5-6 to TRBJ2-5; 9 bases agree with TRBD1. The DNA end favors TRBJ2-7, so the J call may be wrong. There are 14 residues in the CDR3. The germline gives CDR1 SGHDT, CDR2 YYEEEE.

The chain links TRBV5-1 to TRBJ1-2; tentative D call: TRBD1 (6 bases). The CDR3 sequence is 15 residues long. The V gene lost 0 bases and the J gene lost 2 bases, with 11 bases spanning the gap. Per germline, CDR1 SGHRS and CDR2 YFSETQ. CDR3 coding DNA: TGCGCCAGCAGCTTGGATCGGCAGGGGAACTATGGCTACACCTTC. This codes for CASSLDRQGNYGYTF.

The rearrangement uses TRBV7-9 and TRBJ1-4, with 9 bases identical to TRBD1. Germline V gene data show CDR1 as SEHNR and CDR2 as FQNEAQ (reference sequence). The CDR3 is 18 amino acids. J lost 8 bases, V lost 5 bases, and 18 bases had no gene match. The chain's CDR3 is CASSRPQGAPGVGEKLFF. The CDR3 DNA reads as TGTGCCAGCAGCCGTCCACAGGGGGCGCCGGGGGTAGGAGAAAAACTGTTTTTT.

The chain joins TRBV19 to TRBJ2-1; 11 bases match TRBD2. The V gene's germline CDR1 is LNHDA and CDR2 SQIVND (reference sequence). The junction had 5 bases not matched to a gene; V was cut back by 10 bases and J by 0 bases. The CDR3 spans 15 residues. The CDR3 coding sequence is TGTGCCACACTAGCGGGAGTCGCCTCCTACAATGAGCAGTTCTTC. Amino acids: CATLAGVASYNEQFF.

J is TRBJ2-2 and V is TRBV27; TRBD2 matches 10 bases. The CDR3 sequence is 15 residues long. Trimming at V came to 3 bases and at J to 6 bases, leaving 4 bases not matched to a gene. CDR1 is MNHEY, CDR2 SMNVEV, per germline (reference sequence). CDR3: CASSFRSGRSGELFF. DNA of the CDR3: TGTGCCAGCAGTTTTCGTAGCGGGAGGTCCGGGGAGCTGTTTTTT.

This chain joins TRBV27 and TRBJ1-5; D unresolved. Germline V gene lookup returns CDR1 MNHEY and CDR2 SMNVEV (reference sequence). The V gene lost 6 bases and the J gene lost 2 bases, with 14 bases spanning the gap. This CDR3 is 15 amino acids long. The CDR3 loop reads CASRRGGRGNQPQHF. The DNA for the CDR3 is TGTGCCAGCAGACGAGGAGGAAGAGGCAATCAGCCCCAGCATTTT.

The CDR3 DNA reads as TGTGCCAGCTCGCCCGGGGAGACGGGGAACGAGCAGTACTTC. Translation: CASSPGETGNEQYF. The chain uses TRBV18 and TRBJ2-7; tentative D call: TRBD2 (5 bases). Trimming shortened V by 6 bases and J by 5 bases, and 17 bases separated the two germline ends. This CDR3 region has 14 residues. Germline CDR1 and CDR2: KGHSH and LQKENI.

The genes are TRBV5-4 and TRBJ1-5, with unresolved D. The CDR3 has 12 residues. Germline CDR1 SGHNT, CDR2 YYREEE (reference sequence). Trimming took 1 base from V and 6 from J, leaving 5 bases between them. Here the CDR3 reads CASSLLGQPQHF. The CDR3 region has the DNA TGTGCCAGCAGCTTGTTAGGTCAGCCCCAGCATTTT. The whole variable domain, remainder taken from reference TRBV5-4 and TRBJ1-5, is ETGVTQSPTHLIKTRGQQVTLRCSSQSGHNTVSWYQQALGQGPQFIFQYYREEENGRGNFPPRFSGLQFPNYSSELNVNALELDDSALYLCASSLLGQPQHFGDGTRLSIL.

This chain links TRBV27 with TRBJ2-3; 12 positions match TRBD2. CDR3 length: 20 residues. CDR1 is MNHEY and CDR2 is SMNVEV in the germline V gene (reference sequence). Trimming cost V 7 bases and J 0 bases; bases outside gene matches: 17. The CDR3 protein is CASTLRAGLAGGPSTDTQYF. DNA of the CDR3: TGTGCCAGCACCCTTAGAGCCGGGCTAGCGGGGGGGCCAAGCACAGATACGCAGTATTTT.

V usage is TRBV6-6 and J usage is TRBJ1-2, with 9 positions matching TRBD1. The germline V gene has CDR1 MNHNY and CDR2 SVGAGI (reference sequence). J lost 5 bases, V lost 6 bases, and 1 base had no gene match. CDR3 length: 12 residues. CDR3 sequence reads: CASRGTGYGYTF. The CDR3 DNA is TGTGCCAGCAGGGGGACAGGGTATGGCTACACCTTC.

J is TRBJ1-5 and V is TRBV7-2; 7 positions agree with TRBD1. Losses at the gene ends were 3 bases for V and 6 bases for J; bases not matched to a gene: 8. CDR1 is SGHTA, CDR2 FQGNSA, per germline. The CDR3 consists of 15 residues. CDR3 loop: CASSFYGQVGQPQHF. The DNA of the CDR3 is TGTGCCAGCAGCTTCTATGGACAGGTGGGTCAGCCCCAGCATTTT.

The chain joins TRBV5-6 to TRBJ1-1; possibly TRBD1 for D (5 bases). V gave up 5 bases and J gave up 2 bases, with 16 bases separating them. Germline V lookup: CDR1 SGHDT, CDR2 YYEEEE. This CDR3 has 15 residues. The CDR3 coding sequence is TGTGCCAGCAGATGGGGACCGGATGCTAACACTGAAGCTTTCTTT. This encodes CASRWGPDANTEAFF.

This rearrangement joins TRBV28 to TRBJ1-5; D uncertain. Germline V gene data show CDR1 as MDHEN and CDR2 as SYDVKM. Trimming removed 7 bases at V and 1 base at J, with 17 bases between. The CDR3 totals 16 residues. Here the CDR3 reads CASTPPQDLSNQPQHF. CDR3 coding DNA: TGTGCCAGCACCCCCCCGCAAGACTTAAGCAATCAGCCCCAGCATTTT.

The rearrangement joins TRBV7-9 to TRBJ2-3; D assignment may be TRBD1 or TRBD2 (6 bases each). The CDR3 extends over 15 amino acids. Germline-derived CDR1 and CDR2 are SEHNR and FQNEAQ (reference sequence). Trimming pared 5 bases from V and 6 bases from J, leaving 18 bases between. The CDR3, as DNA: TGTGCCAGCAGCCCAAAGGACAGCCGGGGGGATACGCAGTATTTT. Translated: CASSPKDSRGDTQYF.

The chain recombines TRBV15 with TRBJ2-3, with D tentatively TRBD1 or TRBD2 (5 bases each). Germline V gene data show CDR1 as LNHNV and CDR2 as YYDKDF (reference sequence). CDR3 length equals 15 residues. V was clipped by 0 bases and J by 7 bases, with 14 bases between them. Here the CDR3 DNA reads TGTGCCACCAGCAGAGATCTCGGGGCACTAAATACGCAGTATTTT. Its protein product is CATSRDLGALNTQYF.

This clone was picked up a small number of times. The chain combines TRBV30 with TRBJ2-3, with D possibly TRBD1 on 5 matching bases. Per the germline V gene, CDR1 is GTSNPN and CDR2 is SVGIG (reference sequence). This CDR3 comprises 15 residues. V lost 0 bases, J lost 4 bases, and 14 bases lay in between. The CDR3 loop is CAWSVRSGWADTQYF. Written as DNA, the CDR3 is TGTGCCTGGAGTGTAAGATCAGGGTGGGCAGATACGCAGTATTTT.

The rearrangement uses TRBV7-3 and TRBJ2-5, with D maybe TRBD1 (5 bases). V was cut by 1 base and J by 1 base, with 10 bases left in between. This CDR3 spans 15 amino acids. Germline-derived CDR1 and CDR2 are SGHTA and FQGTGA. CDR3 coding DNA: TGTGCCAGCAGCTTAATAGGGGCTTCCCAAGAGACCCAGTACTTC. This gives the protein CASSLIGASQETQYF.

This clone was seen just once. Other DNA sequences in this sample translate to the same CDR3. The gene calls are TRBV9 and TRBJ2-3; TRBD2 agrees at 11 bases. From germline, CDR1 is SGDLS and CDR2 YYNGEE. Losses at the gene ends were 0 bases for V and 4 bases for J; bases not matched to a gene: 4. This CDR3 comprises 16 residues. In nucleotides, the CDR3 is TGTGCCAGCAGCGTAGGGCTAGCGGGAGGCGCAGATACGCAGTATTTT. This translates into CASSVGLAGGADTQYF.

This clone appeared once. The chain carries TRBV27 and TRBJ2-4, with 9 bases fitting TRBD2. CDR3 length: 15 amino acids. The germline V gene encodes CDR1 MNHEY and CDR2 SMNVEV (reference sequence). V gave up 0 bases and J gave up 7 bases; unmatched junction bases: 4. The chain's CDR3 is CASSLSGGGANIQYF. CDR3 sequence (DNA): TGTGCCAGCAGTTTATCGGGCGGGGGGGCCAACATTCAGTACTTC.

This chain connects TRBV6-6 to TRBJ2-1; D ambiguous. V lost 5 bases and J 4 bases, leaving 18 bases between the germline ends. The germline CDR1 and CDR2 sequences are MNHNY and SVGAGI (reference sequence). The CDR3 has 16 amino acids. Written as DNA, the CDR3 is TGTGCCAGCAGTCCTCCTATCTCGTCACCATACAATGAGCAGTTCTTC. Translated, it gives CASSPPISSPYNEQFF.

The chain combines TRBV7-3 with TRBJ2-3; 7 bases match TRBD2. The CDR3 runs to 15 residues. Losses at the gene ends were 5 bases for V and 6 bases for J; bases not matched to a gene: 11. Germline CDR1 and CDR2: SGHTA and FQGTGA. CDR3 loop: CASSASSGTGDTQYF. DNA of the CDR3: TGTGCCAGCAGCGCATCCAGCGGGACCGGTGATACGCAGTATTTT.

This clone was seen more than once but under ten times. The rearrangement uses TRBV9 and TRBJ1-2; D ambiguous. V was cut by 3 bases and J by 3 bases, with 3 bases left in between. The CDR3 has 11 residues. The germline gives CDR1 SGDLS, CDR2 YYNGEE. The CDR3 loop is CASSAHYGYTF. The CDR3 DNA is TGTGCCAGCAGCGCCCACTATGGCTACACCTTC.

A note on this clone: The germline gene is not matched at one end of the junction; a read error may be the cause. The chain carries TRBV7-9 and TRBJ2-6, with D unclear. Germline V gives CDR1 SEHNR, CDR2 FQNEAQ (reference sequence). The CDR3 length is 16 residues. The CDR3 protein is CASRLDTGSGANVLTF. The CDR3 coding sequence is TGTGCCAGCAGGTTAGATACGGGCTCTGGGGCCAACGTCCTGACTTTC.

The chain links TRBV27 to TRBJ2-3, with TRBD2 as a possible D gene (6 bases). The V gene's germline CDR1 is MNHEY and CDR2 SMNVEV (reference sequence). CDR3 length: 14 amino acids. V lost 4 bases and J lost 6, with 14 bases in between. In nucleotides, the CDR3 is TGTGCCAGCAGTTCCTCCTCGCTAGCGGATACGCAGTATTTT. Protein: CASSSSSLADTQYF.

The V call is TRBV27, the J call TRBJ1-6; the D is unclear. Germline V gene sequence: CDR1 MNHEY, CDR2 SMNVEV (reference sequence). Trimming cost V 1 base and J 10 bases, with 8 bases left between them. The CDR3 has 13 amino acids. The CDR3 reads CASSLFPDSPLHF. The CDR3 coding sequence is TGTGCCAGCAGTTTATTTCCCGACTCACCCCTCCACTTT.

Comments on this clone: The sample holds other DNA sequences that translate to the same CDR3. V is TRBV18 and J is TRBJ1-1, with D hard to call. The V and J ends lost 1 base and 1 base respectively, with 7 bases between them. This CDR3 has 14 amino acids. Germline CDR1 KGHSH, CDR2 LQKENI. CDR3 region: CASSPLDGNTEAFF. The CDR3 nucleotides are TGTGCCAGCTCACCACTGGACGGGAACACTGAAGCTTTCTTT.

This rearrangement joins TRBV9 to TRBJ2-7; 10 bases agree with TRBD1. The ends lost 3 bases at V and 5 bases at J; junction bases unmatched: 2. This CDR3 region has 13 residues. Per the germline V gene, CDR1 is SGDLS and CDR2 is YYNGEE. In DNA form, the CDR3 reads TGTGCCAGCAGCGCCGGGACAGGGGACGAGCAGTACTTC. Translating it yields CASSAGTGDEQYF.

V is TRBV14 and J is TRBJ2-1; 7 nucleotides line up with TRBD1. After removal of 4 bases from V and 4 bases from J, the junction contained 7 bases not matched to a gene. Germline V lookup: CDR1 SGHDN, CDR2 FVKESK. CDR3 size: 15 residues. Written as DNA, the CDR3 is TGTGCCAGCAGCCTAGGGGGCTCGGGATACAATGAGCAGTTCTTC. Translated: CASSLGGSGYNEQFF.

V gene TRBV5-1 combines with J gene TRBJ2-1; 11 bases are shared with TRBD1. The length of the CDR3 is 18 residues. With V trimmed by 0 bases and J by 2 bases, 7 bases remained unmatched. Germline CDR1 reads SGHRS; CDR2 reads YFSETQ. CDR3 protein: CASSLEGTGGPPYNEQFF. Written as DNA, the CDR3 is TGCGCCAGCAGCTTGGAGGGGACAGGGGGGCCTCCCTACAATGAGCAGTTCTTC.